The T cell receptor (beta chain) described here comes from a study of blood T cell repertoires in COVID-19. The wider study: The United States, Italy and Spain were the sources of the acute and convalescent COVID-19 samples. Sources were T cells, B-cell-depleted T cells, or PBMCs; the material itself was cDNA or gDNA.

Original data processing: Estimation of nucleated cell counts relied on the amplification of reference gene primers. Some clones are missing from TCRdb's copy, which holds only in-frame ones; the method was immunoSEQ multiplex PCR. Clone size and the V and J calls come from that table; the DNA yielded D and trimming. Of approximately 210,000 clones listed, 75% to 90% are singletons. From germline, CDR1 is MNHEY and CDR2 SVGAGI. The CDR3 runs to 15 residues. Trimming removed 2 bases from V and 3 bases from J; junction bases left unmatched: 7. V usage is TRBV6-5 and J usage is TRBJ2-7; the match to TRBD2 covers 7 bases. The receptor was isolated from a man aged 25 to 40 who had recovered from COVID-19. The sequencing input was peripheral blood. CDR3 coding DNA: TGTGCCAGCAGTTACGGGGTGGGGGAGGGCTACGAGCAGTACTTC. It codes for CASSYGVGEGYEQYF.